This is a list of T cell receptor beta chains from one sample in a study of blood T cell repertoires in COVID-19. Sequenced by immunoSEQ multiplex PCR; TCRdb stores in-frame clones only, minus some. The sample yields some 150,000 clones, roughly 82% seen once. Source material: peripheral blood. The receptors shown here come from a man between 65 and 85 years old with acute or convalescent COVID-19. Each CDR3 is given with its conserved first and last residue. D genes are given only for firm matches. Some rows have no size entry. The others give once, few or many, or a class for an expanded clone.

CDR3 length	clone size	D gene	V gene	J gene	CDR3 protein	CDR3 DNA
15	once	-	TRBV6-5	TRBJ1-3	CASSYNRRSGNTIYF	TGTGCCAGCAGTTACAACAGGCGTTCGGGAAACACCATATATTTT
16	-	TRBD1	TRBV19	TRBJ2-2	CASSIPGQGGTGELFF	TGTGCCAGTAGTATACCGGGACAGGGGGGCACCGGGGAGCTGTTTTTT
17	-	-	TRBV19	TRBJ2-3	CASSKFLAGQDTDTQYF	TGTGCCAGTAGTAAGTTTTTGGCTGGCCAGGACACGGATACGCAGTATTTT
16	-	-	TRBV7-3	TRBJ1-3	CASSLGPQSSGNTIYF	TGTGCCAGCAGCTTAGGCCCACAGAGCTCTGGAAACACCATATATTTT
14	once	-	TRBV5-5	TRBJ1-3	CASSSTQSGNTIYF	TGTGCCAGCAGCTCGACACAATCGGGAAACACCATATATTTT
15	-	-	TRBV5-1	TRBJ2-3	CASSLVAPSQDTQYF	TGCGCCAGCAGCTTGGTGGCCCCCAGTCAAGATACGCAGTATTTT
19	-	TRBD1	TRBV7-4	TRBJ1-5	CASSPPFTWTGMENQPQHF	TGTGCCAGCAGCCCCCCATTTACCTGGACAGGGATGGAGAATCAGCCCCAGCATTTT
16	once	-	TRBV19	TRBJ2-1	CASSIFLGGSYNEQFF	TGTGCCAGTAGTATTTTTCTGGGGGGTTCCTACAATGAGCAGTTCTTC
15	-	-	TRBV6-1	TRBJ1-5	CASSERGGGGQPQHF	TGTGCCAGCAGTGAAAGAGGGGGGGGCGGTCAGCCCCAGCATTTT
13	-	-	TRBV5-4	TRBJ1-5	CASSLDGDQPQHF	TGTGCCAGCAGCTTGGACGGTGATCAGCCCCAGCATTTT
13	-	-	TRBV11-2	TRBJ2-1	CASSFLDYLEQFF	TGTGCCAGCAGCTTCTTGGACTACCTTGAGCAGTTCTTC
17	-	TRBD1	TRBV9	TRBJ1-4	CASSASLDRGRREKLFF	TGTGCCAGCAGCGCTTCCTTGGACAGGGGTCGTCGGGAAAAACTGTTTTTT
14	-	-	TRBV6-5	TRBJ2-1	CASRQGLHINEQFF	TGTGCCAGCAGGCAGGGCTTGCACATCAATGAGCAGTTCTTC
17	-	-	TRBV4-2	TRBJ1-5	CASSQTITGGGRQPQHF	TGTGCCAGCAGCCAAACTATAACGGGGGGCGGACGGCAGCCCCAGCATTTT
14	-	-	TRBV3-1/TRBV3-2	TRBJ2-6	CASSPSSGANVLTF	TGTGCCAGCAGCCCATCCTCTGGGGCCAACGTCCTGACTTTC
17	-	TRBD2	TRBV10-3	TRBJ2-1	CAISESSRGRIYNEQFF	TGTGCCATCAGTGAGTCCTCTCGCGGGAGAATCTACAATGAGCAGTTCTTC
15	once	-	TRBV6-1	TRBJ2-2	CASSEVQGNTGELFF	TGTGCCAGCAGTGAAGTACAGGGGAACACCGGGGAGCTGTTTTTT
19	-	-	TRBV5-1	TRBJ2-3	CASSLGTGPLLPGADTQYF	TGCGCCAGCAGCTTGGGTACCGGGCCTCTCCTCCCGGGAGCAGATACGCAGTATTTT
16	-	-	TRBV11-2	TRBJ2-1	CASSSGSTGFGNEQFF	TGTGCCAGCAGCTCGGGTTCGACGGGGTTTGGGAATGAGCAGTTCTTC
15	-	TRBD2	TRBV3-1/TRBV3-2	TRBJ2-3	CASSLSGGDADTQYF	TGTGCCAGCAGTCTTAGCGGGGGGGACGCAGATACGCAGTATTTT
14	-	-	TRBV3-1/TRBV3-2	TRBJ1-4	CASSQDMGGEKLFF	TGTGCCAGCAGCCAAGACATGGGGGGTGAAAAACTGTTTTTT
12	few	TRBD2	TRBV12-5	TRBJ2-1	CASGLGGSEQFF	TGTGCTAGTGGTTTGGGCGGGAGTGAGCAGTTCTTC
15	few	-	TRBV28	TRBJ1-5	CASSGGRASNQPQHF	TGTGCCAGCAGTGGCGGCAGGGCGAGCAATCAGCCCCAGCATTTT
20	-	-	TRBV5-8	TRBJ2-2	CASSFTEMAGAILGTGELFF	TGTGCCAGCAGCTTCACGGAGATGGCAGGGGCGATCTTAGGGACCGGGGAGCTGTTTTTT
16	once	TRBD2	TRBV7-9	TRBJ2-1	CASSLRGSSGKNEQFF	TGTGCCAGCAGCTTGCGCGGGTCTAGCGGGAAGAATGAGCAGTTCTTC
15	-	TRBD2	TRBV3-1/TRBV3-2	TRBJ2-1	CASSPTSGTSYEQFF	TGTGCCAGCAGTCCTACGAGCGGGACGTCCTATGAGCAGTTCTTC
15	-	TRBD1	TRBV19	TRBJ2-1	CASSTTGGLDNEQFF	TGTGCCAGTAGTACGACAGGGGGGCTTGACAATGAGCAGTTCTTC
11	-	-	TRBV29-1	TRBJ1-6	CSVRAGDSLHF	TGCAGCGTTCGGGCCGGGGACTCCCTCCACTTT
20	once	TRBD2	TRBV29-1	TRBJ2-3	CSVEDRVSGSVPLRRDTQYF	TGCAGCGTTGAAGACCGGGTCAGCGGGAGTGTCCCCCTCCGGAGAGATACGCAGTATTTT
14	once	-	TRBV5-6	TRBJ2-7	CASSTTGRSYEQYF	TGTGCCAGCAGCACGACAGGGAGGTCTTACGAGCAGTACTTC
13	once	TRBD1	TRBV24-1	TRBJ1-2	CATKGGQGYGYTF	TGTGCCACCAAAGGGGGACAGGGGTATGGCTACACCTTC
15	-	TRBD2	TRBV5-1	TRBJ2-1	CASSLGASGANEQFF	TGCGCCAGCAGCTTGGGGGCTAGCGGGGCCAATGAGCAGTTCTTC
13	few	TRBD1	TRBV5-6	TRBJ1-2	CASSWTGGSGYTF	TGTGCCAGCAGCTGGACAGGGGGAAGTGGCTACACCTTC
13	few	-	TRBV12-3/TRBV12-4	TRBJ1-1	CASSLGQGTEAFF	TGTGCCAGCAGTTTAGGGCAGGGCACTGAAGCTTTCTTT
16	-	TRBD1	TRBV5-4	TRBJ1-6	CASSFGTGALNSPLHF	TGTGCCAGCAGCTTTGGGACAGGGGCTTTAAATTCACCCCTCCACTTT
14	-	TRBD1	TRBV24-1	TRBJ1-2	CATMGGQGDYGYTF	TGTGCCACCATGGGGGGTCAGGGGGATTATGGCTACACCTTC
13	-	-	TRBV13	TRBJ2-7	CASSLGGAQGQYF	TGTGCCAGCAGCTTAGGCGGGGCACAGGGGCAGTACTTC